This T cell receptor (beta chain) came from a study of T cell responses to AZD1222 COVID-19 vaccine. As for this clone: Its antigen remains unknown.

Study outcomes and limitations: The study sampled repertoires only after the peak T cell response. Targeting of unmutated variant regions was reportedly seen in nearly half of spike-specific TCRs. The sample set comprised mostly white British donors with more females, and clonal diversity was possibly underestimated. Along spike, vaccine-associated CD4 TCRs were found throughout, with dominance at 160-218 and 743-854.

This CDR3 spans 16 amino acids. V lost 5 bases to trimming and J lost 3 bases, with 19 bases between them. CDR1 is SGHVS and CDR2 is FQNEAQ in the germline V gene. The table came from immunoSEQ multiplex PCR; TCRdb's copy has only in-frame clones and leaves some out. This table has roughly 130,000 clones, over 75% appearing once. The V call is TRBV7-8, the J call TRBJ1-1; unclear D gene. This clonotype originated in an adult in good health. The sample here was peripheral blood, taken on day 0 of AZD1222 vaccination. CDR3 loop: CASSPHGVGGYTEAFF. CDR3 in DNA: TGTGCCAGCAGCCCCCACGGGGTCGGAGGGTACACTGAAGCTTTCTTT.